The 28 T cell receptor beta chains given below trace back to one sample, sequenced in a study of human thymus T cells (TCRdb year 2020). The method behind the library was the immunoSEQ multiplex PCR assay. TCRdb retrieved this table from immuneACCESS and kept in-frame rearrangements only. Not all clones are present; in checked studies, unresolved V genes account for under half, and no reason is known for the remainder. Here the sample has 54,000 or so clones; 94% occur a single time. Jointly, the top ten make up over 5% of the sample. Sequences were obtained from blood. These receptors came from a boy younger than two with a congenital heart defect but otherwise immunologically healthy.

The gene calls are TRBV7-2 and TRBJ2-3; TRBD1 matches at 9 bases. The junction had 10 bases not matched to a gene; V was cut back by 1 base and J by 8 bases. The CDR3 spans 16 residues. Germline V CDR1 and CDR2: SGHTA, FQGNSA. The chain's CDR3 is CASSLGGTGSIATQYF. The CDR3 DNA reads TGTGCCAGCAGCTTAGGCGGGACAGGGAGTATTGCTACGCAGTATTTT.

The chain employs TRBV21-1 and TRBJ2-3; TRBD2 reflects the table's D call only, with no check against the DNA. TRBV21-1 is a pseudogene. This CDR3 spans 18 amino acids. CDR3 protein: CASSKAPGLAGDQDTQYF. CDR3 bases: TGTGCCAGCAGCAAAGCGCCAGGGCTAGCGGGAGATCAAGATACGCAGTATTTT.

The chain couples TRBV10-2 to TRBJ1-2, with D uncertain. Trimming removed 2 bases from V and 11 bases from J, with 24 bases in between. CDR3 length: 16 amino acids. Germline V gene data show CDR1 as WSHSY and CDR2 as SAAADI. CDR3 nucleotide sequence: TGCGCCAGCAGTGAGGTATTAGGACTCCCCCGTTTCTGGTACACCTTC. This gives the protein CASSEVLGLPRFWYTF.

The CDR3 spells CAISGRQGAGYEQYF. CDR3 in DNA: TGTGCCATCAGTGGGCGACAGGGGGCAGGGTACGAGCAGTACTTC. This chain joins TRBV10-3 and TRBJ2-7, with 10 positions matching TRBD1. Germline CDR1 reads ENHRY; CDR2 reads SYGVKD. CDR3 size: 15 residues. Unmatched junction bases numbered 7, after V lost 4 bases and J lost 4 bases.

The rearrangement joins TRBV7-9 to TRBJ2-1, with D possibly matching TRBD1 (6 bases). CDR1 and CDR2 (germline): SEHNR, FQNEAQ (reference sequence). The CDR3 runs to 15 residues. Trimming pared 4 bases from V and 6 bases from J, leaving 16 bases between. Here the CDR3 DNA reads TGTGCCAGCAGCTCACCTGGACAGTCCGTCAATGAGCAGTTCTTC. Amino acid sequence: CASSSPGQSVNEQFF.

The rearrangement uses TRBV7-2 and TRBJ2-2, with D possibly TRBD1 on 6 matching bases. V was cut by 5 bases and J by 13 bases, with 17 bases left in between. The length of the CDR3 is 13 residues. Germline CDR1 reads SGHTA; CDR2 reads FQGNSA. The CDR3 coding sequence is TGTGCCAGCAGCCCAGTTACAGGGATTGGGCTGTTTTTT. Its protein is CASSPVTGIGLFF.

The count of this clone is one. The rearrangement uses TRBV19 and TRBJ1-1; D remains unclear. V lost 7 bases to trimming and J lost 7 bases, with 16 bases between them. The CDR3 contains 13 residues. CDR1 is LNHDA and CDR2 is SQIVND in the germline V gene (reference sequence). The CDR3 DNA sequence: TGTGCCAGTAAAGGCCCCGGTTTTGTTGAAGCTTTCTTT. It translates to CASKGPGFVEAFF.

This chain links TRBV7-2 with TRBJ1-2, with 12 bases that match TRBD1. V lost 1 base to trimming and J lost 6 bases; unmatched junction nucleotides: 3. This CDR3 region has 15 residues. CDR1 SGHTA and CDR2 FQGNSA come from the germline V gene. DNA of the CDR3: TGTGCCAGCAGCTTAGTGGGGACAGGGGGCGATGGCTACACCTTC. Translating gives CASSLVGTGGDGYTF.

This chain links TRBV4-2 with TRBJ2-7; D not certain. Looked up from germline, CDR1 is LGHNA and CDR2 is YNFKEQ. The V end lost 0 bases, the J end lost 0 bases, and 12 bases lay between the germline ends. This CDR3 comprises 16 residues. The CDR3 protein is CASSQDRSTVSYEQYF. CDR3 coding DNA: TGTGCCAGCAGCCAAGATCGGTCTACAGTCTCCTACGAGCAGTACTTC.

The J gene is TRBJ2-5, the V gene TRBV4-2; D is uncertain. The CDR3 contains 13 residues. V lost 1 base and J 3 bases, leaving 6 bases between the germline ends. Germline V lookup: CDR1 LGHNA, CDR2 YNFKEQ. This CDR3 reads CASSQGPKETQYF. The CDR3 nucleotides are TGTGCCAGCAGCCAAGGACCTAAAGAGACCCAGTACTTC.

The chain joins TRBV29-1 to TRBJ1-2, with D tentatively TRBD1 (6 bases). The CDR3 extends over 13 amino acids. V gave up 4 bases and J gave up 7 bases, with 16 bases separating them. Per germline, CDR1 SQVTM and CDR2 ANQGSEA. This chain's CDR3 is CSVGWGAPSGYTF. CDR3 sequence (DNA): TGCAGCGTTGGTTGGGGGGCCCCCTCTGGCTACACCTTC.

CDR3 protein: CASSLWGLAGGRHTDTQYF. Here the CDR3 DNA reads TGTGCCAGCAGCTTATGGGGACTAGCGGGGGGGAGGCACACAGATACGCAGTATTTT. The J gene is TRBJ2-3, the V gene TRBV7-2; 16 bases fit TRBD2. J was trimmed by 2 bases and V by 2 bases; bases with no gene match: 7. Germline CDR1 reads SGHTA; CDR2 reads FQGNSA. This CDR3 has 19 amino acids.

This clone was found once. The chain combines TRBV30 with TRBJ2-5, with a weak D call TRBD2 (5 bases). CDR1 GTSNPN and CDR2 SVGIG come from the germline V gene (reference sequence). Trimming shortened V by 3 bases and J by 1 base, and 12 bases separated the two germline ends. The CDR3 is 14 amino acids. Here the CDR3 DNA reads TGTGCCTGGAGCCACACTAGTCCCCAAGAGACCCAGTACTTC. It codes for CAWSHTSPQETQYF. Full variable domain (rest looked up from reference TRBV30 and TRBJ2-5): SQTIHQWPATLVQPVGSPLSLECTVEGTSNPNLYWYRQAAGRGLQLLFYSVGIGQISSEVPQNLSASRPQDRQFILSSKKLLLSDSGFYLCAWSHTSPQETQYFGPGTRLLVL.

The rearrangement uses TRBV7-9 and TRBJ2-1; the D is unclear. The germline V and J ends were trimmed by 4 bases and 6 bases, with 19 bases remaining between them. Germline V gene data show CDR1 as SEHNR and CDR2 as FQNEAQ (reference sequence). This CDR3 region has 16 residues. CDR3 sequence: CASSSTLAKDRNEQFF. CDR3 coding DNA: TGTGCCAGCAGCTCAACTTTAGCTAAGGACCGCAATGAGCAGTTCTTC.

The chain has TRBV27 and TRBJ1-5; D unclear. Germline assignment: CDR1 MNHEY and CDR2 SMNVEV (reference sequence). The CDR3 loop spans 15 amino acids. The V end was cut by 10 bases, the J end by 6 bases, with 22 bases between. The DNA of the CDR3 is TGTGCCACCGCCCCACCGGGGTTAGGTGGTCAGCCCCAGCATTTT. This sequence encodes CATAPPGLGGQPQHF.

This chain links TRBV7-2 with TRBJ2-5; a weak D match, TRBD2 (5 bases). This CDR3 has 14 amino acids. Trimming stripped 4 bases from V and 1 base from J, with 10 bases between. Per germline, CDR1 SGHTA and CDR2 FQGNSA. This CDR3 is CASSYTGSQETQYF. The CDR3 DNA sequence: TGTGCCAGCAGCTATACGGGGTCCCAAGAGACCCAGTACTTC. Full variable domain (remainder filled in from reference TRBV7-2 and TRBJ2-5): GAGVSQSPSNKVTEKGKDVELRCDPISGHTALYWYRQSLGQGLEFLIYFQGNSAPDKSGLPSDRFSAERTGGSVSTLTIQRTQQEDSAVYLCASSYTGSQETQYFGPGTRLLVL.

The genes are TRBV9 and TRBJ2-5; D possibly corresponds to TRBD2 (5 bases). Germline V gene lookup returns CDR1 SGDLS and CDR2 YYNGEE. This CDR3 region has 14 residues. Trimming took 0 bases from V and 5 from J, leaving 11 bases between them. CDR3 nucleotides: TGTGCCAGCAGCGTAGGAGCAACGGGGGAGACCCAGTACTTC. It yields the protein CASSVGATGETQYF.

V usage is TRBV7-9 and J usage is TRBJ2-5; 11 bases agree with TRBD2. Germline CDR1 is SEHNR and CDR2 is FQNEAQ (reference sequence). CDR3 length equals 16 residues. Trimming took 0 bases from V and 4 from J; bases not matched to a gene: 4. The CDR3 spells CASSLALLAGGETQYF. CDR3 nucleotide sequence: TGTGCCAGCAGCTTAGCTCTCCTAGCGGGAGGAGAGACCCAGTACTTC.

The chain couples TRBV28 to TRBJ2-7; the match to TRBD2 covers 11 bases. The junction had 3 bases not matched to a gene; V was cut back by 5 bases and J by 3 bases. The CDR3 contains 14 residues. Germline CDR1 reads MDHEN; CDR2 reads SYDVKM. The CDR3: CASSISGGDYEQYF. CDR3 DNA: TGTGCCAGCAGTATTAGCGGGGGGGACTACGAGCAGTACTTC.

The CDR3 nucleotides read TGTGCCAGCAGCCCCACAGGGGGCGGGTCTGGAAACACCATATATTTT. This codes for CASSPTGGGSGNTIYF. The V gene is TRBV9, the J gene TRBJ1-3; 9 nucleotides align to TRBD1. Trimming took 4 bases from V and 1 from J; bases not matched to a gene: 6. Germline values: CDR1 SGDLS, CDR2 YYNGEE. The CDR3 contains 16 residues.

For this clone: Different DNA sequences within this sample yield the same CDR3. The V and J genes are TRBV19 and TRBJ2-7; a weak D match, TRBD1 (5 bases). Trimming removed 4 bases at V and 4 bases at J, with 5 bases between. Germline V gene sequence: CDR1 LNHDA, CDR2 SQIVND (reference sequence). The CDR3 runs 11 residues. CDR3 region: CASSTGYEQYF. The CDR3 DNA sequence: TGTGCCAGTAGTACAGGGTACGAGCAGTACTTC.

The V and J genes are TRBV5-4 and TRBJ2-6; D may be TRBD1 (5 bases). In germline, CDR1 is SGHNT, CDR2 YYREEE (reference sequence). This CDR3 has 15 residues. V was cut by 2 bases and J by 9 bases, with 15 bases left in between. CDR3 DNA sequence: TGTGCCAGCAGCTTCGACTGGGGCTGGGTCAACGTCCTGACTTTC. Its translation: CASSFDWGWVNVLTF.

The V gene is TRBV4-2, the J gene TRBJ2-2; 9 bases map to TRBD2. Germline V gene sequence: CDR1 LGHNA, CDR2 YNFKEQ. The length of the CDR3 is 13 residues. Unmatched junction bases numbered 9, after V lost 11 bases and J lost 8 bases. The CDR3 reads CAVGAGGKGELFF. CDR3 sequence (DNA): TGTGCCGTCGGCGCGGGAGGGAAAGGGGAGCTGTTTTTT.

In DNA, the CDR3 is TGTGCCAGCAGTTCCCCATTCTGGGCGGGCTATCAGCCCCAGCATTTT. Its translation: CASSSPFWAGYQPQHF. The chain carries TRBV6-5 and TRBJ1-5; D is unclear. This CDR3 is 16 amino acids long. Germline V gene data show CDR1 as MNHEY and CDR2 as SVGAGI. The V gene lost 4 bases and the J gene lost 5 bases, with 18 bases spanning the gap.

The CDR3 loop is CASSEFGDGYTF. In DNA, the CDR3 is TGTGCCAGCAGTGAATTTGGGGATGGCTACACCTTC. This chain links TRBV25-1 with TRBJ1-2; D not resolved. The CDR3 runs to 12 residues. Germline-derived CDR1 and CDR2 are MGHDK and SYGVNS. Trimming removed 1 base at V and 6 bases at J, with 6 bases between.

This rearrangement joins TRBV19 to TRBJ1-4; TRBD1 agrees at 7 bases. The V segment lost 4 bases and the J segment 7 bases; nucleotides outside the gene matches: 6. Germline CDR1 is LNHDA and CDR2 is SQIVND (reference sequence). The CDR3 covers 14 residues. The CDR3 here is CASSTRQGGEKLFF. CDR3 DNA: TGTGCCAGTAGTACGAGACAGGGCGGTGAAAAACTGTTTTTT. Full variable domain (remainder filled in from reference TRBV19 and TRBJ1-4): DGGITQSPKYLFRKEGQNVTLSCEQNLNHDAMYWYRQDPGQGLRLIYYSQIVNDFQKGDIAEGYSVSREKKESFPLTVTSAQKNPTAFYLCASSTRQGGEKLFFGSGTQLSVL.

This chain uses TRBV10-3 with TRBJ2-1; 8 bases fit TRBD2. The length of the CDR3 is 16 residues. Germline lookup yields CDR1 ENHRY and CDR2 SYGVKD. V shed 3 bases and J 1 base; nucleotides not matched to a gene: 5. CDR3 loop: CAISEKLAGSYNEQFF. Here the CDR3 DNA reads TGTGCCATCAGTGAAAAATTAGCGGGGTCCTACAATGAGCAGTTCTTC.

The chain has TRBV9 and TRBJ2-3; D is undetermined. Germline V gene sequence: CDR1 SGDLS, CDR2 YYNGEE. This CDR3 contains 13 residues. Trimming took off 4 bases at V and 2 bases at J, with 8 bases between the two ends. Here the CDR3 DNA reads TGTGCCAGCAGCAGTGGCATCACAGATACGCAGTATTTT. This translates into CASSSGITDTQYF.